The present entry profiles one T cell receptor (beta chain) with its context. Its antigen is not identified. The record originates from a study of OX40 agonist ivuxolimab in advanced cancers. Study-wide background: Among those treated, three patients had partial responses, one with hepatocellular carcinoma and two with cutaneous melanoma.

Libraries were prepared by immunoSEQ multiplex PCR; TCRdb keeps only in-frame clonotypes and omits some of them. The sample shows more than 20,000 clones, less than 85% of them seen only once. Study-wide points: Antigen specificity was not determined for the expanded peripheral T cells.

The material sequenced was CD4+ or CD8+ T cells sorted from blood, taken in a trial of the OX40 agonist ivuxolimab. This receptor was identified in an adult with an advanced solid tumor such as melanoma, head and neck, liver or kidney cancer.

For the CDR3, the DNA is TGTGCCAGTAGTGGACAGAGCAATGAGCAGTTCTTC. Translated, it gives CASSGQSNEQFF. The chain recombines TRBV19 with TRBJ2-1; D is possibly TRBD1 (6 bases). Germline assignment: CDR1 LNHDA and CDR2 SQIVND (reference sequence). V shed 5 bases and J shed 6 bases, with 8 bases lying between them. The CDR3 is 12 residues long.